This TCR beta chain was recorded in a study of T-cell reconstitution after alpha-beta-depleted transplantation in children. As concerns this clonotype: A read error may produce the germline difference seen at one junction end.

This CDR3 has 15 amino acids. The authors prepared the TCRbeta library with unique molecular identifiers. MiXCR, applied by TCRdb to the PCR reads, yields one record per CDR3 protein. This table has just under 550,000 distinct CDR3 sequences, 15% to 20% appearing once. This chain uses TRBV12-3 or TRBV12-4 with TRBJ2-1; D is perhaps TRBD1 (6 bases). Sequencing used PBMCs from the stem cell graft donor, obtained from the stem cell graft. This clonotype was sampled from a human donor who donated a stem cell graft to a child with acute lymphoblastic leukemia. The CDR3 spells CASSVAPGVYNEQFF. CDR3 in DNA: TGTGCCAGCAGTGTAGCGCCAGGGGTCTACAATGAGCAGTTCTTC.